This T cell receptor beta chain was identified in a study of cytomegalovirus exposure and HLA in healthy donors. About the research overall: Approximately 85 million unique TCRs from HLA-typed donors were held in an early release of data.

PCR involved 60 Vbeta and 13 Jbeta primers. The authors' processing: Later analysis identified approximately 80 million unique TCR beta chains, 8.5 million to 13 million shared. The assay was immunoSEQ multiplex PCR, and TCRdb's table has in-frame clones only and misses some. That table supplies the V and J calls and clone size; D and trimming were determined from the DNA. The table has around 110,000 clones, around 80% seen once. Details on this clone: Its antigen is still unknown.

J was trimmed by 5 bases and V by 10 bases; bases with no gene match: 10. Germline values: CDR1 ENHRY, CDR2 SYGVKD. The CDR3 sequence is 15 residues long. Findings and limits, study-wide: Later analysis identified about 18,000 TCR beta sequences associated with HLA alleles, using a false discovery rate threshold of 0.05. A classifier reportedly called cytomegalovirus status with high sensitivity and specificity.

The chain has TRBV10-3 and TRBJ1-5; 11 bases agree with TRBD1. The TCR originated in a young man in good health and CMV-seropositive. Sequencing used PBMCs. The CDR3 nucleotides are TGTGCCACCGCACCGGGACAGGGGGGCGATCAGCCCCAGCATTTT. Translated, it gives CATAPGQGGDQPQHF.